The 28 T cell receptor beta chains below come from one sample, sequenced in a study of cytomegalovirus exposure and HLA in healthy donors. PCR primers comprised 60 Vbeta and 13 Jbeta primers. Here immunoSEQ multiplex PCR was the method, and the copy in TCRdb shows in-frame clones only, minus some. The data hold some 110,000 clones, with 65% to 75% observed a single time. Sample: PBMCs. Every receptor here comes from a woman between 45 and 65 years old in good health and CMV-seropositive.

A few counts support this clone. The rearrangement uses TRBV20-1 and TRBJ2-5; D gene uncertain. The ends were cut back, 0 bases at V and 3 bases at J, with 2 bases in the middle. The V gene's germline CDR1 is DFQATT and CDR2 SNEGSKA (reference sequence). This CDR3 contains 11 residues. The DNA for the CDR3 is TGCAGTGCTAGAGACGAAGAGACCCAGTACTTC. Its translation is CSARDEETQYF.

As DNA, the CDR3 is TGTGCCAGCAGCATAACCGGCAGGGAGACCCAGTACTTC. Encoded protein: CASSITGRETQYF. V is TRBV7-2 and J is TRBJ2-5; the D is unclear. The CDR3 runs to 13 residues. Per the germline V gene, CDR1 is SGHTA and CDR2 is FQGNSA. V lost 5 bases, J lost 5 bases, and 12 bases lay in between.

The chain recombines TRBV27 with TRBJ2-7; D is unclear. The CDR3 is 14 residues long. The V end lost 7 bases, the J end lost 2 bases, and 15 bases lay between the germline ends. Germline V lookup: CDR1 MNHEY, CDR2 SMNVEV (reference sequence). CDR3 protein: CASKTFSATYEQYF. CDR3 nucleotides: TGTGCCAGCAAGACGTTCAGCGCGACCTACGAGCAGTACTTC.

Here the CDR3 reads CASSMRLQPQHF. As DNA, the CDR3 is TGTGCCAGTAGTATGCGGCTTCAGCCCCAGCATTTT. The chain uses TRBV19 and TRBJ1-5; D gene uncertain. The CDR3 is 12 residues long. Looked up from germline, CDR1 is LNHDA and CDR2 is SQIVND (reference sequence). The V end was cut by 3 bases, the J end by 6 bases, with 6 bases between.

V gene TRBV6-5 combines with J gene TRBJ2-1; 9 bases map to TRBD2. The CDR3 runs 15 residues. With V trimmed by 2 bases and J by 5 bases, 4 bases remained unmatched. Germline V gene sequence: CDR1 MNHEY, CDR2 SVGAGI. CDR3 sequence (DNA): TGTGCCAGCAGTTACGGGGTAGCGGGAGACAATGAGCAGTTCTTC. Translating it yields CASSYGVAGDNEQFF.

This clone was observed once. The V gene is TRBV6-6, the J gene TRBJ2-1; 8 nucleotides align to TRBD1. V was clipped by 2 bases and J by 11 bases; unmatched bases: 11. Per germline, CDR1 MNHNY and CDR2 SVGAGI (reference sequence). The length of the CDR3 is 15 residues. The CDR3 DNA is TGTGCCAGCAGTTACCGGACAGGGTCAGGCTCTCAGCAGTTCTTC. Its translation is CASSYRTGSGSQQFF.

The chain carries TRBV6-1 and TRBJ2-2, with a weak D call TRBD2 (5 bases). Deletions cut 7 bases from V and 4 bases from J, with 22 bases between. The CDR3 sequence is 17 residues long. Germline V lookup: CDR1 MNHNS, CDR2 SASEGT. The CDR3 reads CASTELEVTISTGELFF. CDR3 sequence (DNA): TGTGCCAGCACTGAGTTGGAGGTTACTATTAGCACCGGGGAGCTGTTTTTT.

J is TRBJ2-1 and V is TRBV5-1; the D gene is possibly TRBD2 (6 bases). Germline CDR1 reads SGHRS; CDR2 reads YFSETQ. Trimming cost V 8 bases and J 5 bases, with 14 bases left between them. The CDR3 runs to 13 residues. The CDR3 bases are TGCGCCAGTACGAACGGGGGTAACAATGAGCAGTTCTTC. Its protein is CASTNGGNNEQFF. Full variable domain (missing parts from reference TRBV5-1 and TRBJ2-1): KAGVTQTPRYLIKTRGQQVTLSCSPISGHRSVSWYQQTPGQGLQFLFEYFSETQRNKGNFPGRFSGRQFSNSRSEMNVSTLELGDSALYLCASTNGGNNEQFFGPGTRLTVL.

The chain is built from TRBV18 and TRBJ2-7, with D perhaps matching TRBD1 (6 bases). The CDR3 has 14 residues. V was trimmed by 1 base and J by 6 bases, leaving 13 bases between them. Germline lookup yields CDR1 KGHSH and CDR2 LQKENI. The CDR3 is CASSPRQVDGEQYF. CDR3 bases: TGTGCCAGCTCACCACGACAGGTGGATGGCGAGCAGTACTTC.

The V gene is TRBV6-5, the J gene TRBJ2-1; 10 bases match TRBD1. Per germline, CDR1 MNHEY and CDR2 SVGAGI. This CDR3 is built from 15 residues. The trim removed 2 bases at V and 9 bases at J, leaving 7 bases unmatched. CDR3 nucleotide sequence: TGTGCCAGCAGTTACGTAAGGGACAGGGGTGGTGAGCAGTTCTTC. Translated, it gives CASSYVRDRGGEQFF.

J is TRBJ1-1 and V is TRBV6-6, with D tentatively TRBD1 (5 bases). The V gene's germline CDR1 is MNHNY and CDR2 SVGAGI (reference sequence). The V end was cut by 5 bases, the J end by 7 bases, with 8 bases between. The CDR3 has 11 residues. CDR3 region: CASSTGNEAFF. In DNA form, the CDR3 reads TGTGCCAGCAGTACAGGAAATGAAGCTTTCTTT.

The rearrangement uses TRBV6-5 and TRBJ2-5; 7 bases are a match to TRBD2. Germline V gene sequence: CDR1 MNHEY, CDR2 SVGAGI. The CDR3 has 14 amino acids. V was clipped by 5 bases and J by 3 bases; unmatched bases: 6. CDR3: CASSLGGTKETQYF. CDR3 bases: TGTGCCAGCAGTCTCGGGGGGACTAAAGAGACCCAGTACTTC.

The chain combines TRBV4-3 with TRBJ1-3, with D unresolved. This CDR3 has 14 residues. In germline, CDR1 is LGHNA, CDR2 YSLEER. Trimming shortened V by 1 base and J by 8 bases, and 12 bases separated the two germline ends. The CDR3 region has the DNA TGCGCCAGCAGCCAAGGGGTAGTAAGCGACACCATATATTTT. Translated, it gives CASSQGVVSDTIYF.

J is TRBJ2-3 and V is TRBV7-2, with 11 bases identical to TRBD2. CDR1 is SGHTA and CDR2 is FQGNSA in the germline V gene. This CDR3 spans 15 amino acids. Trimming at V came to 3 bases and at J to 8 bases, leaving 7 bases not matched to a gene. The CDR3 reads CASSFGTSGSGTQYF. The DNA of the CDR3 is TGTGCCAGCAGCTTTGGGACTAGCGGTTCGGGTACGCAGTATTTT.

In DNA form, the CDR3 reads TGTGCCAGCAGCTTAGTGCCAGGGGGCGGAAACACCATATATTTT. Protein sequence: CASSLVPGGGNTIYF. The chain is built from TRBV7-9 and TRBJ1-3; TRBD1 matches 8 bases. The CDR3 has 15 amino acids. V gave up 1 base and J gave up 4 bases; unmatched junction bases: 3. The V gene's germline CDR1 is SEHNR and CDR2 FQNEAQ (reference sequence).

The chain has TRBV18 and TRBJ1-4; perhaps TRBD1 as D (5 bases). The CDR3 is 14 amino acids. Deletions cut 3 bases from V and 5 bases from J, with 10 bases between. Germline V gene lookup returns CDR1 KGHSH and CDR2 LQKENI. CDR3 in amino acids: CASSPLSGNEKLFF. The CDR3 bases are TGTGCCAGCTCACCTCTTTCAGGGAATGAAAAACTGTTTTTT.

This clone was detected only once. As DNA, the CDR3 is TGCGCCAGCAGCGACGAACAGGGACTAAATGAAAAACTGTTTTTT. It encodes CASSDEQGLNEKLFF. The chain joins TRBV5-1 to TRBJ1-4; weak D call: TRBD1 (6 bases). Trimming stripped 4 bases from V and 5 bases from J, with 15 bases between. The CDR3 is 15 amino acids. Germline V lookup: CDR1 SGHRS, CDR2 YFSETQ.

The count of this clone is one. The CDR3 region has the DNA TGTGCCAGCGGACGGGACAGGACGAATGAAAAACTGTTTTTT. Protein: CASGRDRTNEKLFF. This chain uses TRBV27 with TRBJ1-4, with 8 bases identical to TRBD1. The CDR3 is 14 residues long. Losses at the gene ends were 8 bases for V and 5 bases for J; bases not matched to a gene: 7. The V gene's germline CDR1 is MNHEY and CDR2 SMNVEV (reference sequence). The full variable domain, completed using reference TRBV27 and TRBJ1-4, is EAQVTQNPRYLITVTGKKLTVTCSQNMNHEYMSWYRQDPGLGLRQIYYSMNVEVTDKGDVPEGYKVSRKEKRNFPLILESPSPNQTSLYFCASGRDRTNEKLFFGSGTQLSVL.

This chain joins TRBV19 and TRBJ2-5; 8 bases align to TRBD1. The germline V gene has CDR1 LNHDA and CDR2 SQIVND (reference sequence). The CDR3 spans 14 residues. The J segment lost 0 bases and the V segment lost 5 bases, leaving 2 bases of the junction unmatched. CDR3 protein: CASSADRDQETQYF. DNA for the CDR3: TGTGCCAGTAGTGCGGACAGGGACCAAGAGACCCAGTACTTC.

In its sample, this clone was seen once. The V gene is TRBV7-2, the J gene TRBJ2-5; tentatively, D is TRBD1 (6 bases). CDR1 and CDR2 from the germline V gene are SGHTA and FQGNSA. The CDR3 is 15 amino acids. V was clipped by 5 bases and J by 5 bases, with 18 bases between them. CDR3 sequence (DNA): TGTGCCAGCAGCACAAGAAAACAGGGCGGCGAGACCCAGTACTTC. Its translation: CASSTRKQGGETQYF.

The chain recombines TRBV19 with TRBJ1-6; TRBD1 is a possible D gene (6 bases). The CDR3 runs to 14 residues. Germline CDR1 is LNHDA and CDR2 is SQIVND (reference sequence). V lost 7 bases to trimming and J lost 7 bases, with 14 bases between them. This CDR3 reads CASTDWTENSPLHF. The CDR3 DNA follows: TGTGCCAGTACCGATTGGACAGAGAATTCACCCCTCCACTTT.

The J gene is TRBJ2-1, the V gene TRBV27; D is uncertain. Germline CDR1 is MNHEY and CDR2 is SMNVEV (reference sequence). The V and J ends lost 3 bases and 8 bases respectively, with 14 bases between them. This CDR3 has 14 residues. CDR3 amino acids: CASSFALLPDEQFF. CDR3 coding DNA: TGTGCCAGCAGTTTCGCCCTCTTGCCGGATGAGCAGTTCTTC.

The chain combines TRBV10-3 with TRBJ2-7, with D perhaps matching TRBD1 (6 bases). Germline V gene lookup returns CDR1 ENHRY and CDR2 SYGVKD. V was pared by 2 bases and J by 5 bases, with 13 bases between. This CDR3 contains 14 residues. In nucleotides, the CDR3 is TGTGCCATCAGTGAGCAGGGGCCCAAGCACGAGCAGTACTTC. This translates into CAISEQGPKHEQYF.

This clone occurred a few times. The V call is TRBV10-3, the J call TRBJ2-5; 7 bases map to TRBD2. Germline V gives CDR1 ENHRY, CDR2 SYGVKD. The CDR3 has 18 residues. Trimming removed 3 bases from V and 1 base from J; junction bases left unmatched: 14. DNA for the CDR3: TGTGCCATCAGTGACCCCTCGCGGGGGAGTGGGGTCCAAGAGACCCAGTACTTC. Translated, it gives CAISDPSRGSGVQETQYF.

Only a few counts were recorded for this clone. The V gene is TRBV28, the J gene TRBJ1-3, with TRBD1 as a possible D gene (5 bases). The CDR3 runs to 16 residues. V was cut by 7 bases and J by 1 base, with 17 bases left in between. CDR1 and CDR2 (germline): MDHEN, SYDVKM. The CDR3 nucleotides read TGTGCCAGCACTTTGGGGTTTCAGGGATCTGGAAACACCATATATTTT. Translated: CASTLGFQGSGNTIYF. Full variable domain (rest looked up from reference TRBV28 and TRBJ1-3): DVKVTQSSRYLVKRTGEKVFLECVQDMDHENMFWYRQDPGLGLRLIYFSYDVKMKEKGDIPEGYSVSREKKERFSLILESASTNQTSMYLCASTLGFQGSGNTIYFGEGSWLTVV.

The chain recombines TRBV28 with TRBJ1-2, with D perhaps matching TRBD1 (6 bases). The CDR3 runs to 15 residues. V was trimmed by 4 bases and J by 0 bases, leaving 12 bases between them. Looked up from germline, CDR1 is MDHEN and CDR2 is SYDVKM. CDR3 bases: TGTGCCAGCAGTTCTCCGGGACAAGCTAACTATGGCTACACCTTC. The encoded protein is CASSSPGQANYGYTF.

J is TRBJ1-3 and V is TRBV5-4; TRBD1 is a possible D gene (6 bases). This CDR3 is built from 17 residues. Trimming took 4 bases from V and 4 from J, leaving 21 bases between them. Germline-derived CDR1 and CDR2 are SGHNT and YYREEE (reference sequence). The CDR3 bases are TGTGCCAGCAGCCCCCAACAGGGTTTCTCTTCCGGAAACACCATATATTTT. The encoded protein is CASSPQQGFSSGNTIYF.

The CDR3 is CASTLFGNREAFF. CDR3 bases: TGTGCCAGCACCCTATTCGGCAACAGAGAAGCTTTCTTT. The genes are TRBV28 and TRBJ1-1; no clear D. The V end lost 7 bases, the J end lost 8 bases, and 17 bases lay between the germline ends. The germline V gene encodes CDR1 MDHEN and CDR2 SYDVKM. The CDR3 loop spans 13 amino acids.